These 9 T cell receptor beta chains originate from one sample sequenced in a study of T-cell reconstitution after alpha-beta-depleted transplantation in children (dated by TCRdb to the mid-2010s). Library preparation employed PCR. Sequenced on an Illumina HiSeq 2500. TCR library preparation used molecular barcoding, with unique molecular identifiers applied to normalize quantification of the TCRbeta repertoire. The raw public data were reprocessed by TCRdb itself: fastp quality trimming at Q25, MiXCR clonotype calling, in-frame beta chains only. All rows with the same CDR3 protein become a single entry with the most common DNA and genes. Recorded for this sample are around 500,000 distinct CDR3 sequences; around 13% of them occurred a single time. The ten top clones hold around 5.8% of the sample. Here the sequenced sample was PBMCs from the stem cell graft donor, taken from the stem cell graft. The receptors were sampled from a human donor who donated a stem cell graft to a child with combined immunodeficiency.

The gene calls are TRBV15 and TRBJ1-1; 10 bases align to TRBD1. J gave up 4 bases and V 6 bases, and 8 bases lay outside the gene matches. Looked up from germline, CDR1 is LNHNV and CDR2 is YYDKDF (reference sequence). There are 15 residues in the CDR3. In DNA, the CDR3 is TGTGCCACCAGTACGGCGGACAGGGGGAGCACTGAAGCTTTCTTT. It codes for CATSTADRGSTEAFF. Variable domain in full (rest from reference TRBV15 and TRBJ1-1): DAMVIQNPRYQVTQFGKPVTLSCSQTLNHNVMYWYQQKSSQAPKLLFHYYDKDFNNEADTPDNFQSRRPNTSFCFLDIRSPGLGDTAMYLCATSTADRGSTEAFFGQGTRLTVV.

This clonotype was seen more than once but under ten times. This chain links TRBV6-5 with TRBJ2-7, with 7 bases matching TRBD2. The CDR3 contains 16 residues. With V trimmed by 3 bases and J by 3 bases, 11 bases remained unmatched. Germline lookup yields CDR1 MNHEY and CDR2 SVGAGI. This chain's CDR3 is CASSYRWSGVYYEQYF. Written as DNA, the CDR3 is TGTGCCAGCAGTTATCGGTGGAGCGGGGTGTACTACGAGCAGTACTTC.

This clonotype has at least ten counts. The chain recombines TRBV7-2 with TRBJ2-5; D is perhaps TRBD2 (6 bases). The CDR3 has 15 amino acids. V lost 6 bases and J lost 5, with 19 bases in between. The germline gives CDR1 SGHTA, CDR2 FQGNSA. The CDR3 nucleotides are TGTGCCAGCAGACCGGGGACTGCCTCCGTTGAGACCCAGTACTTC. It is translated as CASRPGTASVETQYF. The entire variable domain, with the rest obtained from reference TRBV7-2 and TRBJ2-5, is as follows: GAGVSQSPSNKVTEKGKDVELRCDPISGHTALYWYRQSLGQGLEFLIYFQGNSAPDKSGLPSDRFSAERTGGSVSTLTIQRTQQEDSAVYLCASRPGTASVETQYFGPGTRLLVL.

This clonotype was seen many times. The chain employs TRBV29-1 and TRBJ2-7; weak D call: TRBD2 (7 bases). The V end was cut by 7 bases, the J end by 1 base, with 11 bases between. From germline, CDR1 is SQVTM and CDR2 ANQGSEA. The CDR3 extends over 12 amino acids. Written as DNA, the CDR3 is TGCAGCGCTGGGAGGGGGTCCTACGAGCAGTACTTC. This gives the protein CSAGRGSYEQYF.

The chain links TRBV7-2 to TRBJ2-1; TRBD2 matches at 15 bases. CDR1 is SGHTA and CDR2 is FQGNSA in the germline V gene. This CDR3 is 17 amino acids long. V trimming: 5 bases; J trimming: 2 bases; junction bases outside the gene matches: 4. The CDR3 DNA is TGTGCCAGCAGCCCCAGGACTAGCGGGAGGGCCTACAATGAGCAGTTCTTC. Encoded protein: CASSPRTSGRAYNEQFF.

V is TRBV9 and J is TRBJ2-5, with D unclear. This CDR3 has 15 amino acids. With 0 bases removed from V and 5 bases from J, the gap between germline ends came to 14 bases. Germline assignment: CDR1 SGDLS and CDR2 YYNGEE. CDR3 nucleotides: TGTGCCAGCAGCGTAGAGGGAAGCCCGCGGGAGACCCAGTACTTC. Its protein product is CASSVEGSPRETQYF.

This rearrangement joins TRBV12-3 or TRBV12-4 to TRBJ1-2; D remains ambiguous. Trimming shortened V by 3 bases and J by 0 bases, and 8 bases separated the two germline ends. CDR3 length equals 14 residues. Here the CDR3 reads CASSLGRANYGYTF. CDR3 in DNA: TGTGCCAGCAGTTTGGGGAGAGCTAACTATGGCTACACCTTC.

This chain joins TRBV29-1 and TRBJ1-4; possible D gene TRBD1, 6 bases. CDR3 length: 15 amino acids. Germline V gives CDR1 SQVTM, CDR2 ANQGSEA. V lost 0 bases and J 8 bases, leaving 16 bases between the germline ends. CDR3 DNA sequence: TGCAGCGTTGAAGATATAACAGGGAAAAGGGAAAAACTGTTTTTT. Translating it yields CSVEDITGKREKLFF.

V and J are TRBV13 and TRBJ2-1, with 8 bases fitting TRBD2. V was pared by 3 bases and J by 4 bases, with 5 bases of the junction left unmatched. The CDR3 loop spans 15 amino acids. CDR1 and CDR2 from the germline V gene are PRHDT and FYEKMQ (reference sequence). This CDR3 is CASSFLTSGYNEQFF. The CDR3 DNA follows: TGTGCCAGCAGCTTTCTCACTAGCGGATACAATGAGCAGTTCTTC.